This record looks at one T cell receptor (beta chain) sequence and its context. The target of this receptor is not known. One base away there is no much larger clone; base qualities are not given. These data belong to a study of follicular helper T cells after annual influenza vaccination (dated 2017 in TCRdb). With respect to the entire study: After each seasonal influenza vaccination, blood samples were collected on days 0, 7 and 28. To study recall of cTfh clones, some subjects were followed across successive annual vaccinations spanning the 2013-2014, 2014-2015 and 2015-2016 seasons. The 2013-2014 samples were cryopreserved, while the 2015 samples were processed right after collection. Six subjects had multi-year samples: four covered two vaccination seasons and two covered three seasons. One week after vaccination, a second recruited cohort of 12 to 13 subjects (Table S1) displayed a similar ICOS+CD38+ cTfh response.

Spanning cysteine to phenylalanine, the CDR3 consists of 14 amino acids. CDR3 DNA is the only sequence kept; it has 42 bases, read in frame from the first base. Trimming costs V 2 bases and J 4 bases, and their ends lie 9 bases apart. CDR1 MGHRA and CDR2 YSYEKL were looked up in the germline V gene. The full study reports these points: Day 7 ICOS+CD38+ clones were most often found later in ICOS-CD38- cTfh, suggesting that subset may serve as a memory reservoir. Rare clonotypes could not be sampled because productive TCRB sequences were recovered from only roughly 9-20% of the analyzed cells. In the assessment of influenza clone enrichment, the possibility that the much larger non-cTfh compartments were undersampled could not be ruled out. ICOS+CD38+ cTfh clonality correlated with the frequency of that population, and its change correlated with the change in circulating plasmablast frequency. With successive annual vaccinations, a recurrent oligoclonal ICOS+CD38+ cTfh response was recalled, and this response contained tetramer and AIM influenza-specific clonotypes.

The label giving this sample's time point can be read as: 2014-2015 season, pre-vaccination. Adults received seasonal inactivated influenza vaccine (Fluvarix), and TCRB sequencing tracked sorted blood CD4 subsets before and after vaccination. Subjects were considered eligible if community-dwelling and if influenza vaccine had not been received in the prior 6 months. Subjects were excluded for influenza vaccine contraindications, substance abuse, HIV/AIDS, active malignancy, immunomodulatory medication, or active illness such as respiratory infection. At each time point, somewhere between roughly 35 and 110 mL of blood was taken. PBMC were isolated using Ficoll-Paque PLUS or SepMate separation. CXCR5- memory CD4 T cells were sorted as a comparison non-Tfh subset. Before DNA extraction, cell subsets were sorted from PBMC on a BD FACS Aria. Library preparation was by the immunoSEQ multiplex PCR assay. Adaptive Biotechnologies handled the TCRB amplification, library preparation, sequencing and preliminary bioinformatics at Survey level resolution. The study's processing was this. Clonality was computed in R as 1 minus normalized Shannon entropy; the Gini index was calculated with the R package ineq. The overlap score was defined as the summed counts of shared sequences divided by the total counts of all sequences in both compared samples. Significance of shared clonotypes was assessed by Fisher's exact test, with a theoretical repertoire of 10^7 TCRB sequences assumed. TCRdb limited this immuneACCESS table to in-frame rearrangements with V and J called. A share of clones is missing; checked studies link under half to unresolved V genes, and the rest is unexplained. V, J and clone size derive from that table, while D and trimming were established from the DNA sequence. The sample yields 10,000 to 15,000 clones; roughly 78% were counted once. The top ten hold approximately 0.42% of the sample.

The material sequenced was CXCR5- memory CD4+ T cells sorted from blood, taken on the day of influenza vaccination. Interpreted using the paper, the cell subset or site label stands for: CXCR5- memory CD4 T cells. The V and J segments used are TRBV4-1 and TRBJ1-5, with no D gene named confidently. The TCR sequence derives from an adult who received the influenza vaccine. In nucleotide form, the sequence is TGCGCCAGCAGCCAACTAACAGCAAATCAGCCCCAGCATTTT. The translation is CASSQLTANQPQHF.